Below are 2 T cell receptor beta chains sequenced from a single sample in a study of PD-1 blockade in classical Hodgkin lymphoma. The assay was immunoSEQ multiplex PCR, and TCRdb's table has in-frame clones only and misses some. The sample includes about 28,000 clones, around 80% of them seen just once. Time point indicated: cycle 4 day 1 (C4D1), after six to seven weeks of nivolumab. Patients all relapsed after autologous stem cell transplantation, and there was variation in brentuximab vedotin exposure. The source was peripheral blood mononuclear cells (PBMCs), collected before the fourth cycle of nivolumab. These TCRs come from a human donor with classical Hodgkin lymphoma.

This clone came up a few times. The chain employs TRBV15 and TRBJ2-7, with 7 bases matching TRBD2. The CDR3 loop spans 17 amino acids. The germline CDR1 and CDR2 sequences are LNHNV and YYDKDF (reference sequence). The V segment lost 0 bases and the J segment 4 bases; nucleotides outside the gene matches: 12. CDR3 sequence reads: CATSRDRPARGDYEQYF. The CDR3 region has the DNA TGTGCCACCAGCAGAGATCGCCCAGCCCGGGGGGATTACGAGCAGTACTTC.

The rearrangement joins TRBV7-9 to TRBJ2-2, with a weak D call TRBD2 (6 bases). Trimming stripped 2 bases from V and 3 bases from J, with 13 bases between. CDR3 size: 16 residues. From germline, CDR1 is SEHNR and CDR2 FQNEAQ (reference sequence). The CDR3 protein is CASSLILALDTGELFF. The CDR3 DNA reads TGTGCCAGCAGCTTAATACTAGCATTGGACACCGGGGAGCTGTTTTTT.